This paragraph reports one T cell receptor beta chain. Its specificity is not known. The data were obtained in a study of beta chain features in type 1 diabetes. Study at large: Age, gender, cell numbers and subset yield matched between patients and controls. General study findings and limits: The study found moderately but significantly shorter TCRB CDR3s in all four CD4+ subsets of Type 1 diabetes patients. A closer apparent resemblance between naive, central memory and Treg TCRB repertoires was seen in patients than in healthy donors.

Germline CDR1 SEHNR, CDR2 FQNEAQ (reference sequence). V lost 2 bases and J lost 4, with 17 bases in between. The CDR3 spans 17 residues. Expressed TCRB transcripts were sequenced, since all the RNA that had been isolated was reverse transcribed. Generated by immunoSEQ multiplex PCR, the TCRdb table keeps only in-frame clones and is missing some. Among roughly 450,000 clones, approximately 13% were seen once, and the ten largest hold 0.035% to 0.04%. This receptor was obtained from a man aged 30 to 45 in good health. The V and J genes are TRBV7-9 and TRBJ2-2; tentatively, D is TRBD1 or TRBD2 (6 bases each). Sequenced sample: naive CD4+ T cells from blood. CDR3 sequence: CASSLSVWGAPTGELFF. The CDR3 DNA sequence: TGTGCCAGCAGCTTATCAGTCTGGGGGGCTCCCACCGGGGAGCTGTTTTTT.